This T cell receptor (beta chain) was captured in a study of cytomegalovirus exposure and HLA in healthy donors (dated by TCRdb to about 2017). In the study overall: In an earlier analysis of around 540 of the donors, roughly 300 Gb of sequence data and approximately 100 million unique TCR beta sequences from 180 million or so T cells were reported. Roughly 300 gigabases of sequencing data and roughly 80 million unique TCR sequences made up an early release that covered approximately 650 HLA-typed donors. Of the roughly 420 genotyped donors, roughly 80% were placed in the genetic ancestry cluster associated with self-reported Caucasian donors. The aim of the study was to test whether cataloging public T cell receptors could identify signatures of past pathogen exposure. The study used immunosequencing to profile the T cell repertoires of approximately 640 subjects and linked those repertoires to cytomegalovirus serostatus. Besides the first cohort of 666 subjects, a separate validation cohort made up of 95 to 150 different subjects was used. High-throughput TCR immunosequencing, statistical association of individual TCRs with disease status, and machine learning were combined to predict cytomegalovirus infection status. In a later analysis, previously published TCR beta repertoires from 670 or so donors were re-analyzed and high-resolution HLA genotyping was added so that TCR occurrence patterns could be studied. The later analysis used no new phenotypic data to find candidate immune exposures, relying instead on TCR beta sequences and their occurrence across donors. An earlier analysis of several hundred of the donors applied high-throughput TCR beta sequencing to assess whether each TCR beta V gene segment acted as functional or pseudogenic. Donor age, sex, ethnicity and CMV serostatus were collected together with the repertoire data. Genome-wide SNP genotypes for about 65% of the 666 donors were used in a later genetic analysis, which treated that subset as a discovery cohort. All discovery cohort repertoires had been generated using a single sequencing platform. HLA typing included class I and class II loci at four-digit resolution. The number of typed donors differed by locus: roughly 620-640 for A, B, C, DRB1 and DQB1; 500 to 550 for DQA1; around 580 for DPA1; and some 470 for DPB1. Several DR-DQ haplotypes were handled as single units for association and clustering because linkage in the cohort was strong. Among 300 to 500 genotyped donors of the cohort, an average of around 220,000 unique TCR beta nucleotide sequences was sequenced per donor, of which about 19% were non-productive.

Study-wide conclusions, independent of this receptor: A few of the identified cytomegalovirus-associated TCR beta chains were confirmed in vitro to be specific for cytomegalovirus antigens. The study gave a list of 150 to 200 TCR beta chains associated with cytomegalovirus. According to the authors, the approach could potentially be generalized to other disease states and immunological phenotypes. This cohort had only TCR beta chains sequenced, and the lack of alpha or paired-chain data limited which features could be detected. A later analysis found that most CMV-associated TCR beta chains appeared HLA-restricted, with HLA associations seemingly driven largely by CMV exposure. Across donors, most TCR sequences were observed very rarely, whereas some public TCRs were present in many individuals. A further reported finding was that TCR beta sequences accurately predicted the HLA-A and HLA-B alleles for most subjects in the first cohort. An association between a missense DCLRE1C variant and V-gene and J-gene trimming of TCR beta chains was found in a later genetic analysis and replicated in an independent cohort. In an earlier analysis of about 540 of the donors, most TCR beta V segments were observed in productive rearrangements about 87% or about 30% of the time, broadly matching IMGT annotations. In both the original and validation cohorts, the classifier was reported to diagnose cytomegalovirus status with high specificity and sensitivity. Linkage disequilibrium might explain the correlated functional status among segregating V segments, but an unknown experimental factor could not be ruled out. In a later analysis, TCR association rates were found to vary across HLA loci, with the most associated TCRs seen for DRB1 alleles and the fewest for HLA-C alleles. At a false discovery rate of 0.05, a later analysis linked 15,000 to 20,000 TCR beta sequences to specific HLA alleles. In a later analysis, HLA-associated TCR beta chains showed more clonal expansion and lower generation probabilities than non-associated chains that were equally common. A cluster of highly shared sequence variants was judged likely to represent a technical artifact of the sequencing pipeline. Assigning TCR associations to individual alleles was difficult when HLA alleles, especially DR and DQ, strongly co-occurred. Some IMGT-functional V segments, including TRBV6-2 and TRBV6-3, could not be distinguished by the 87-base-pair reads and were therefore excluded. HLA typing was unavailable for some donors at each locus, so association tests used only the typed subset. For the cohort, immune exposure information was limited to CMV serostatus. According to a later analysis, parvovirus B19, influenza, CMV and Epstein-Barr virus appeared linked to several top co-occurrence clusters. Presence/absence analyses assumed roughly uniform sequencing depth across donors, an assumption that may not hold. In a later genetic analysis, fewer N-insertions in productive TCRs were reported among donors in an Asian-associated ancestry cluster than the roughly 640-donor mean. Seventeen rarely observed V segments, including chromosome 9 orphons, were excluded from the earlier analysis of about 500 of the donors because counts were too low.

Comments on this clone: Its antigen target is currently unknown.

The cohort comprised fewer than 700 healthy bone marrow donors. All cohort members were sampled while nominally healthy, although unrecorded immune exposures were likely present. The donor was CMV seropositive and belonged to the group of 270 or so seropositive cohort members. A peripheral blood sample was collected from each donor, and TCR beta sequencing was performed on peripheral blood mononuclear cells. The Qiagen DNeasy Blood Extraction Kit was used to extract genomic DNA from the blood cell samples. Library preparation was by the immunoSEQ multiplex PCR assay. For the multiplex PCR, a mixture combining 60 forward primers for TCR Vbeta segments and 13 reverse primers for TCR Jbeta segments was used. Amplification of the CDR3 region of rearranged TCR beta genes was performed with a multiplex PCR assay on genomic DNA. The Illumina HiSeq System was used to sequence the amplified TCR beta libraries as 87-base-pair reads. The authors' analysis ran thus. A later analysis tallied roughly 80 million unique TCR beta chains across the 666 repertoires, and some 12 million of those chains were shared by two or more donors. A nearest-neighbor algorithm error-corrected the raw reads and collapsed the reads into unique sequences, merging closely related sequences to remove PCR and sequencing errors. V, D and J gene segments were assigned by aligning CDR3 sequences to IMGT reference sequences. Each retained sequence needed at least a six-nucleotide match to both a V gene segment and a J gene segment. A rearrangement counted as productive if the CDR3 had no stop codons and remained in frame with V and J, and every other rearrangement counted as non-productive. Following IMGT convention, CDR3 was defined as the stretch from the second conserved V-encoded cysteine to the conserved J-encoded phenylalanine. Sequences without an unambiguous match to a single V gene segment were excluded from the earlier analysis of approximately 600 of the donors. In an earlier analysis of 450 to 750 of the donors, a V segment was called functional when productive rearrangements were above 56.7%, and segregating when the standard deviation between donors exceeded 5%. A statistical classification framework was built to diagnose cytomegalovirus status from the catalog of TCR beta chain sequences. In a later analysis, TCR nucleotide sequences were compared against IMGT/GENE-DB human TR gene sequences so that V and J genes could be assigned. In a later analysis, CDR3 sequences and most-parsimonious VDJ recombination scenarios were assigned using the TCRdist pipeline. A later analysis defined each TCR beta chain by its CDR3 amino acid sequence plus V-gene family, and excluded reads lacking a unique V-gene family. To address suspected cross-contamination and a sequencing artifact, a later analysis removed around 600 highly shared, low-generation-probability nucleotide sequences. In a later analysis, a clonal expansion index for each public chain was calculated from normalized within-repertoire ranks of inferred template counts. In a later analysis, generation probabilities were computed with a VDJ recombination model fitted to out-of-frame rearrangements, and the resulting probabilities were checked against IGoR. Hypergeometric tests were used in a later analysis to score TCR-TCR, TCR-HLA and TCR-CMV co-occurrence, with a repertoire-size bias correction applied to the TCR pairs. To estimate false discovery rates, a later analysis permuted the HLA or CMV assignments 20 times. In a later analysis, co-occurring TCRs were grouped using DBSCAN, with TCRdist sequence similarity added in when clustering inside HLA-allele-positive subsets. Co-occurrence clustering excluded repertoires with fewer than 30,000 or more than 120,000 public chains, plus five with anomalous nucleotide sharing. The table was pulled from immuneACCESS by TCRdb, which kept in-frame rearrangements only. Such tables lose some clones; where checked, under half of the loss comes from unresolved V genes, and the rest has no known cause. V, J and clone size are those of that table, while D and trimming were read from the DNA. This sample's table carries under 95,000 clones. The ten largest clonotypes hold roughly 3.8% of the sample.

For this chain, trimming is 6 bases at the V end and 4 bases at the J end, and the number of junction bases without a gene match is 8. The CDR3, from cysteine to phenylalanine, totals 15 residues. The only DNA kept is the CDR3, 45 bases in frame from the first base. From the germline V gene, CDR1 is MDHEN and CDR2 is SYDVKM. The sample taken for sequencing was PBMCs. This receptor chain uses TRBV28 and TRBJ1-3; 8 of the junction bases match TRBD1. This sequence originates from a young man in good health and CMV-seropositive. The DNA sequence reads TGTGCCAGCAGCTGGGGCAGGGGGCTGGGAAACACCATATATTTT. This yields the protein CASSWGRGLGNTIYF.